This TCR beta chain was captured by sequencing in a study of T cell clonotyping in hematopoietic cell transplantation. The table came from immunoSEQ multiplex PCR; TCRdb's copy has only in-frame clones and leaves some out. The table has approximately 9,300 clones, around 86% seen once. Regarding this clone: The antigen is unknown.

Time point specified: recipient sample about 28 days before transplant, after cytoreduction. Recipients were bled about 28 days pretransplant and at posttransplant days 30, 100, 180. CDR1 MNHNS and CDR2 SASEGT come from the germline V gene. The CDR3 is 13 residues long. With V trimmed by 6 bases and J by 6 bases, 7 bases remained unmatched. General study findings and limits: Recipient TCR diversity dropped after transplant; expanded clonotypes rose from day 30 to 180.

The source of this sequence is a woman aged 45-59 years with chronic myeloid leukemia. Some clones in this sample may be carry-over from other donors' samples. The sequencing here drew on peripheral blood mononuclear cells, taken before stem cell transplant. The rearrangement uses TRBV6-1 and TRBJ2-7, with 8 bases lining up with TRBD1. The CDR3: CASSQGQGREQYF. The CDR3 nucleotides read TGTGCCAGCAGCCAAGGACAGGGACGCGAGCAGTACTTC.